This T cell receptor beta chain was found in a study of cytotoxic CD8 clonotypes in ibrutinib-treated CLL. Background on the study: When averaged across all of the samples, the counts came to hundreds of thousands of productive templates and about 95,000 productive rearrangements. Overall study results and limits: Clonality increased at ibrutinib response, then returned toward baseline at progression. Under treatment, the uncommon public clonotypes either contracted or remained stable.

Looked up from germline, CDR1 is SGDLS and CDR2 is YYNGEE. The CDR3 length is 17 residues. The V and J ends lost 4 bases and 4 bases, in that order; junction bases with no gene match: 14. The assay was immunoSEQ multiplex PCR, and TCRdb's table has in-frame clones only and misses some. The sample holds 90,000 to 150,000 clones, 55% to 75% seen once. Comment on this clone: Its antigen remains unidentified.

Sequenced here: PBMCs, sampled after 24 months of ibrutinib treatment. This clonotype was obtained from a human donor with chronic lymphocytic leukemia. V gene TRBV9 combines with J gene TRBJ2-1, with 7 bases lining up with TRBD2. In DNA, the CDR3 is TGTGCCAGCAGCCCTCCCCCCCCTCAGCGGGGTTACAATGAGCAGTTCTTC. This encodes CASSPPPPQRGYNEQFF.